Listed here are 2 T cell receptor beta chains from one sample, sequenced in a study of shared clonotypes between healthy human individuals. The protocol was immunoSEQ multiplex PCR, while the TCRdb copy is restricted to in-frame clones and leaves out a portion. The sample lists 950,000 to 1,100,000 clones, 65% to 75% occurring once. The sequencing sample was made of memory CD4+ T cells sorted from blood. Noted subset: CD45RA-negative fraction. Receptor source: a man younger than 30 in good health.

Here the CDR3 DNA reads TGCGCCAGCCGACTTTCTATAGCGGAACCTTCCTACGAGCAGTACTTC. Its translation is CASRLSIAEPSYEQYF. V is TRBV10-2 and J is TRBJ2-7; possible D gene TRBD2, 6 bases. Trimming stripped 8 bases from V and 1 base from J, with 21 bases between. This CDR3 has 16 amino acids. Germline V gene data show CDR1 as WSHSY and CDR2 as SAAADI.

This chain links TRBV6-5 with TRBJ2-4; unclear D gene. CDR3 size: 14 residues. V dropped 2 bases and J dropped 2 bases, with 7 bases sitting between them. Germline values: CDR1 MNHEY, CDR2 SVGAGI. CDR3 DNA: TGTGCCAGCAGTTACCTGCTCTCCAAAAACATTCAGTACTTC. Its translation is CASSYLLSKNIQYF.